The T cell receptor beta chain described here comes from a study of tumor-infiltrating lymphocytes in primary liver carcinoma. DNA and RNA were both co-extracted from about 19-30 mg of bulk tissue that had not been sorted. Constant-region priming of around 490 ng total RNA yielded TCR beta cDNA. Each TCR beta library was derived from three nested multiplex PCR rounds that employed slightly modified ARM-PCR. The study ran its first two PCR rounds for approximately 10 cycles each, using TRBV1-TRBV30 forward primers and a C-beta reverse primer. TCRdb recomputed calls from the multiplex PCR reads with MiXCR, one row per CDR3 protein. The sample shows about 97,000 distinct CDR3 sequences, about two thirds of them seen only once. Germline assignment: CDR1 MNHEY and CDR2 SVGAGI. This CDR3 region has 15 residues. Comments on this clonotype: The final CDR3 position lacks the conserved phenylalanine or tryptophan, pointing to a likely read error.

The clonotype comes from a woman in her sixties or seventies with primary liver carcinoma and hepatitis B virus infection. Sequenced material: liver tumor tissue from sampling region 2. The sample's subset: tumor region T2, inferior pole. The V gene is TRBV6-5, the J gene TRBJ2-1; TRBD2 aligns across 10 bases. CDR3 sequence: CAGRSVAGGHNEQFI. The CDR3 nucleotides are TGTGCCGGCAGGAGCGTAGCGGGAGGCCACAATGAGCAGTTCATC.